The T cell receptor (beta chain) under discussion was sequenced for a study of identical twins. The V gene lost 4 bases and the J gene lost 2 bases, with 18 bases spanning the gap. The CDR3 extends over 17 amino acids. Germline lookup yields CDR1 SGHRS and CDR2 YFSETQ. About this clonotype itself: Its cognate antigen is unknown.

TCRdb reprocessed the 5' RACE reads with MiXCR, giving one entry per CDR3 protein. The sample lists 1.5 million to 2 million distinct CDR3 sequences, 32% occurring once. Study-level findings and limits: Researchers caution that invariant MAIT and iNKT cells could partly confound zero-insertion analyses. Interpretation of the results relied on cross-sectional statistical analysis and not on following the same donors. Low generation-probability sequences were in excess among twin-shared out-of-frame alpha sequences.

The receptor was isolated from a newborn girl in good health. This rearrangement joins TRBV5-1 to TRBJ2-2, with TRBD2 as a possible D gene (7 bases). What was sequenced was cord blood. The CDR3 reads CASSPNGAGANTGELFF. The CDR3 nucleotides read TGCGCCAGCAGCCCAAACGGGGCGGGGGCAAACACCGGGGAGCTGTTTTTT.